This T cell receptor (beta chain) was sequenced for a study of identical twins. Germline assignment: CDR1 SGHAT and CDR2 FQNNGV. The CDR3 is made up of 15 amino acids. Trimming shortened V by 4 bases and J by 8 bases, and 20 bases separated the two germline ends. At least ten counts were recorded for this clonotype. TCRdb processed the 5' RACE reads anew with MiXCR; each CDR3 protein has one entry. The table has around 490,000 distinct CDR3 sequences, roughly an eighth seen once. The same specimen was also included in a second study, on yellow fever vaccine responses in identical twins.

The material sequenced was CD4+ T cells sorted from blood. This chain connects TRBV11-2 to TRBJ1-2; unclear D gene. This TCR was recovered from a woman aged 18-29 years in good health. This chain's CDR3 is CASSSTRELSLGYTF. Here the CDR3 DNA reads TGTGCCAGCAGCTCGACCCGGGAACTGAGTCTAGGCTACACCTTC.